The rows below give T cell receptor beta chains drawn from one sample of a study of shared clonotypes between healthy human individuals. Using immunoSEQ multiplex PCR, the repertoire was profiled, and TCRdb retains in-frame clones only, with some absent. This table holds about 2 million clones, around 96% found once. Input material: naive CD8+ T cells sorted from blood. The source of these receptors is a man aged 18 to 30 in good health. The CDR3 runs from the conserved cysteine through the conserved F or W. The D gene is left open where the match is weak. Where a row states a size, it is once, few, many or the class of an expanded clone; other rows omit it.

j_call	clone_size	cdr3_length	v_call	d_call	cdr3_nt	cdr3_aa
TRBJ2-1	once	17	TRBV27	TRBD2	TGTGCCAGCAGTTTGGGACTAGCGGGAACTCCCTACAATGAGCAGTTCTTC	CASSLGLAGTPYNEQFF
TRBJ2-5	NA	16	TRBV9	TRBD2	TGTGCCAGCAGCGTATGGGCGGGAGGGCCCCAAGAGACCCAGTACTTC	CASSVWAGGPQETQYF
TRBJ2-1	NA	16	TRBV5-1	NA	TGCGCCAGCAGCTGGGGTTCTGACCGGCCCTACAATGAGCAGTTCTTC	CASSWGSDRPYNEQFF
TRBJ1-1	NA	10	TRBV2	NA	TGTGCCAGCAGTGACTCTGAAGCTTTCTTT	CASSDSEAFF
TRBJ2-3	once	15	TRBV6-1	TRBD2	TGTGCCAGCAGGACTAGCGGGTTTAGCACAGATACGCAGTATTTT	CASRTSGFSTDTQYF
TRBJ2-5	NA	13	TRBV9	NA	TGTGCCAGCTCCTCCGGCTGGGGAGAGACCCAGTACTTC	CASSSGWGETQYF
TRBJ2-1	NA	16	TRBV7-9	TRBD2	TGTGCCAGCAGCTCAGAGAGCGGGGGATACTACAATGAGCAGTTCTTC	CASSSESGGYYNEQFF
TRBJ2-7	once	14	TRBV28	NA	TGTGCCAGCAGTTTCCGGCTAGCCTCCTACGAGCAGTACTTC	CASSFRLASYEQYF
TRBJ2-7	NA	14	TRBV19	NA	TGTGCCAGTAGTATAAGGGGCCCAACCTACGAGCAGTACTTC	CASSIRGPTYEQYF
TRBJ2-1	NA	15	TRBV7-9	NA	TGTGCCAGCAGCTTAACGGCCGGGGGAAAGTCCGGCCAGTTCTTC	CASSLTAGGKSGQFF
TRBJ1-1	NA	15	TRBV7-9	NA	TGTGCCAGCAGCTTCGCCGACGGCCTGAACACTGAAGCTTTCTTT	CASSFADGLNTEAFF
TRBJ1-2	NA	15	TRBV7-9	TRBD1	TGTGCCAGCAGCCCCCGGACAGGGGATAACTATGGCTACACCTTC	CASSPRTGDNYGYTF
TRBJ2-3	NA	17	TRBV2	TRBD2	TGTGCCAGCAAGTGGCCTAGCGGGGGGGCCGGGACAGATACGCAGTATTTT	CASKWPSGGAGTDTQYF
TRBJ2-7	NA	14	TRBV6-1	NA	TGTGCCAGCAGTGAAGCGTTGTCAGTTTACGAGCAGTACTTC	CASSEALSVYEQYF
TRBJ2-7	NA	16	TRBV5-6	TRBD2	TGTGCCAGCAGCTTGGAGGTTAGCGGGAATTCGGGGGAGCAGTACTTC	CASSLEVSGNSGEQYF
TRBJ1-1	NA	12	TRBV18	NA	TGTGCCAGCTCACGGGGAGACACTGAAGCTTTCTTT	CASSRGDTEAFF
TRBJ2-5	once	14	TRBV19	TRBD2	TGTGCCAGTAGTATTACTAGCGGAGAAGAGACCCAGTACTTC	CASSITSGEETQYF
TRBJ2-7	once	14	TRBV27	NA	TGTGCCAGCAGTCCCAAATATACATCCTACGAGCAGTACTTC	CASSPKYTSYEQYF
TRBJ2-4	NA	14	TRBV7-6	NA	TGTGCCAGCTCGGACGGTCTAGCCAAAAACATTCAGTACTTC	CASSDGLAKNIQYF
TRBJ1-2	NA	16	TRBV11-2	TRBD1	TGTGCCAGCAGCTTAGATAGCGGGACAGTGAACTATGGCTACACCTTC	CASSLDSGTVNYGYTF
TRBJ2-4	NA	14	TRBV5-1	NA	TGCGCCAGCAGCTTGGACGCCGCCCGAAACATTCAGTACTTC	CASSLDAARNIQYF
TRBJ2-2	NA	14	TRBV10-1	NA	TGCGCCAGCAGTGAGGATAAAGAGGGCGGGGAGCTGTTTTTT	CASSEDKEGGELFF
TRBJ2-1	once	14	TRBV13	NA	TGTGCCAGCAGCCTCCGTCTAGAAGACAATGAGCAGTTCTTC	CASSLRLEDNEQFF
TRBJ2-5	NA	14	TRBV18	TRBD1	TGTGCCAGCTCACCACCGGGACAGATGGAGACCCAGTACTTC	CASSPPGQMETQYF
TRBJ1-2	NA	15	TRBV7-2	NA	TGTGCCAGCAGCTTAGAGGTGGAAACTAACTATGGCTACACCTTC	CASSLEVETNYGYTF
TRBJ1-1	NA	16	TRBV4-3	NA	TGCGCCAGCAGCCAAGATCTCGCCGGGAAGAACACTGAAGCTTTCTTT	CASSQDLAGKNTEAFF
TRBJ2-1	NA	14	TRBV6-5	NA	TGTGCCAGCAGTTACTCGGACTCCTACAATGAGCAGTTCTTC	CASSYSDSYNEQFF
TRBJ1-1	NA	14	TRBV5-8	NA	TGTGCCAGCAGCTTTAACGGGGGTTGGACTGAAGCTTTCTTT	CASSFNGGWTEAFF
TRBJ2-5	NA	14	TRBV9	NA	TGTGCCAGCAGCGCCTCAGGGTCGTCAGAGACCCAGTACTTC	CASSASGSSETQYF
TRBJ2-1	NA	11	TRBV20-1	NA	TGCAGTGCGTCGGAGGGCCGGGAGCAGTTCTTC	CSASEGREQFF
TRBJ1-1	NA	17	TRBV4-1	TRBD1	TGCGCCAGCAGCCCAATAGGCCTACAGGGGGCGAACACTGAAGCTTTCTTT	CASSPIGLQGANTEAFF